The 22 T cell receptor beta chains below come from one sample, sequenced in a study of blood T cell repertoires in COVID-19. Only in-frame clones appear in the TCRdb table, and some are missing; sequencing was by immunoSEQ multiplex PCR. This table has a few hundred thousand clones, around nine tenths appearing once. Sequencing was performed on peripheral blood. Receptor source: a woman in her twenties or thirties with COVID-19, enrolled during active disease.

This chain joins TRBV11-1 and TRBJ2-3, with 8 bases matching TRBD2. V gave up 5 bases and J gave up 2 bases; unmatched junction bases: 9. In germline, CDR1 is SGHAT, CDR2 FQDESV (reference sequence). There are 16 residues in the CDR3. CDR3 DNA sequence: TGTGCCAGCAGCGCCCGCCGACTAGCGAACACAGATACGCAGTATTTT. Translated, it gives CASSARRLANTDTQYF.

The genes are TRBV28 and TRBJ2-7, with TRBD2 matching over 9 bases. CDR3 length: 14 amino acids. With 6 bases clipped from V and 4 bases from J, the junction kept 7 bases outside the gene matches. CDR1 and CDR2 from the germline V gene are MDHEN and SYDVKM. The CDR3 sequence: CASRIAGVGYEQYF. The CDR3 coding sequence is TGTGCCAGCAGGATAGCGGGAGTGGGGTACGAGCAGTACTTC.

The chain links TRBV24-1 to TRBJ2-3; 8 bases map to TRBD2. The CDR3 has 14 amino acids. V lost 3 bases and J lost 4; bases outside the gene matches: 2. The germline V gene encodes CDR1 KGHDR and CDR2 SFDVKD. The CDR3 DNA reads as TGTGCCACCAGTGATAGCGGGAGTGCAGATACGCAGTATTTT. Its protein is CATSDSGSADTQYF.

The rearrangement uses TRBV12-3 or TRBV12-4 and TRBJ2-7; D is undetermined. V lost 7 bases, J lost 5 bases, and 12 bases lay in between. The CDR3 is 12 amino acids. For the CDR3, the DNA is TGTGCCAGCACCTCTTCCCCTGACGAGCAGTACTTC. This encodes CASTSSPDEQYF.

The CDR3 is CSATLAGGWTGELFF. CDR3 in DNA: TGCAGCGCCACCCTAGCGGGAGGTTGGACCGGGGAGCTGTTTTTT. The rearrangement joins TRBV29-1 to TRBJ2-2; 11 bases map to TRBD2. J was trimmed by 5 bases and V by 7 bases; bases with no gene match: 9. Germline CDR1 and CDR2: SQVTM and ANQGSEA. The CDR3 has 15 amino acids.

A single count supports this clone. The chain has TRBV19 and TRBJ1-5; 8 bases agree with TRBD1. The CDR3 is 15 amino acids. V lost 3 bases and J lost 2; bases outside the gene matches: 3. Germline V gene sequence: CDR1 LNHDA, CDR2 SQIVND (reference sequence). CDR3 DNA: TGTGCCAGTAGTATCCTACAGGGGGGCAATCAGCCCCAGCATTTT. The encoded protein is CASSILQGGNQPQHF. Full variable domain (outside the CDR3, taken from reference TRBV19 and TRBJ1-5): DGGITQSPKYLFRKEGQNVTLSCEQNLNHDAMYWYRQDPGQGLRLIYYSQIVNDFQKGDIAEGYSVSREKKESFPLTVTSAQKNPTAFYLCASSILQGGNQPQHFGDGTRLSIL.

The rearrangement links TRBV11-2 to TRBJ2-3; 7 bases map to TRBD1. Trimming took 3 bases from V and 5 from J; bases not matched to a gene: 5. Germline V gives CDR1 SGHAT, CDR2 FQNNGV. This CDR3 is built from 14 residues. The CDR3 reads CASSLQGVGDTQYF. In DNA form, the CDR3 reads TGTGCCAGCAGCTTGCAGGGGGTCGGAGATACGCAGTATTTT.

The gene calls are TRBV29-1 and TRBJ1-1; D uncertain. Trimming removed 5 bases from V and 4 bases from J, with 11 bases in between. Germline values: CDR1 SQVTM, CDR2 ANQGSEA. The CDR3 is 12 amino acids. DNA of the CDR3: TGCAGCGTTCAATCTAGTCTCACTGAAGCTTTCTTT. Translated: CSVQSSLTEAFF.

This clone occurred a few times. The chain couples TRBV7-9 to TRBJ2-7; D call uncertain. The germline V gene has CDR1 SEHNR and CDR2 FQNEAQ (reference sequence). The CDR3 spans 14 residues. Trimming took 5 bases from V and 1 from J, leaving 12 bases between them. The CDR3 loop reads CASSTLADSYEQYF. In nucleotides, the CDR3 is TGTGCCAGCAGCACCTTGGCAGATTCCTACGAGCAGTACTTC. Filled out from reference TRBV7-9 and TRBJ2-7, the complete variable domain reads DTGVSQNPRHKITKRGQNVTFRCDPISEHNRLYWYRQTLGQGPEFLTYFQNEAQLEKSRLLSDRFSAERPKGSFSTLEIQRTEQGDSAMYLCASSTLADSYEQYFGPGTRLTVT.

The CDR3 region has the DNA TGTGCCAGCAGTTCCTTCTACGAGCAGTACTTC. Protein sequence: CASSSFYEQYF. The V call is TRBV27, the J call TRBJ2-7, with D unresolved. CDR3 size: 11 residues. Germline V gene sequence: CDR1 MNHEY, CDR2 SMNVEV (reference sequence). V shed 4 bases and J shed 3 bases, with 4 bases lying between them.

V usage is TRBV18 and J usage is TRBJ1-5; no definite D call. Looked up from germline, CDR1 is KGHSH and CDR2 is LQKENI. The CDR3 has 13 amino acids. The V end was cut by 3 bases, the J end by 5 bases, with 8 bases between. The CDR3 DNA is TGTGCCAGCTCACCCTTGAGGGATCAGCCCCAGCATTTT. This gives the protein CASSPLRDQPQHF.

The chain uses TRBV5-1 and TRBJ1-2; 10 bases align to TRBD1. There are 13 residues in the CDR3. Germline V gives CDR1 SGHRS, CDR2 YFSETQ. J lost 6 bases, V lost 4 bases, and 3 bases had no gene match. For the CDR3, the DNA is TGCGCCAGCAGCCGCGACAGGGGGCATGGCTACACCTTC. Its protein product is CASSRDRGHGYTF. The variable domain in full, with the rest retrieved from reference TRBV5-1 and TRBJ1-2, is KAGVTQTPRYLIKTRGQQVTLSCSPISGHRSVSWYQQTPGQGLQFLFEYFSETQRNKGNFPGRFSGRQFSNSRSEMNVSTLELGDSALYLCASSRDRGHGYTFGSGTRLTVV.

This clone was observed a single time. The chain combines TRBV28 with TRBJ2-7; 10 positions agree with TRBD2. CDR1 and CDR2 (germline): MDHEN, SYDVKM. CDR3 length: 16 residues. Trimming took 4 bases from V and 0 from J; bases not matched to a gene: 6. CDR3 region: CASSSKAGGPSYEQYF. The CDR3 nucleotides are TGTGCCAGCAGTTCCAAAGCGGGAGGGCCCTCCTACGAGCAGTACTTC.

The V and J genes are TRBV27 and TRBJ2-7; TRBD1 is a possible D gene (6 bases). The V end was cut by 3 bases, the J end by 1 base, with 13 bases between. There are 15 residues in the CDR3. Germline CDR1 reads MNHEY; CDR2 reads SMNVEV (reference sequence). CDR3 sequence (DNA): TGTGCCAGCAGTTTCCAGGGGAAGTTATCCTACGAGCAGTACTTC. This codes for CASSFQGKLSYEQYF.

The rearrangement uses TRBV11-2 and TRBJ1-4; no clear D gene. The CDR3 is made up of 15 amino acids. Trimming stripped 1 base from V and 5 bases from J, with 11 bases between. Germline assignment: CDR1 SGHAT and CDR2 FQNNGV. The chain's CDR3 is CASSLGWTENEKLFF. CDR3 nucleotide sequence: TGTGCCAGCAGCTTAGGCTGGACTGAGAATGAAAAACTGTTTTTT.

The chain has TRBV4-3 and TRBJ1-6; TRBD1 aligns across 7 bases. The trim removed 4 bases at V and 5 bases at J, leaving 5 bases unmatched. The CDR3 contains 15 residues. Looked up from germline, CDR1 is LGHNA and CDR2 is YSLEER. CDR3 coding DNA: TGCGCCAGCAGCCCCTACAGGGGAGATAATTCACCCCTCCACTTT. Its translation is CASSPYRGDNSPLHF.

This chain connects TRBV2 to TRBJ1-1; D remains ambiguous. Germline V CDR1 and CDR2: SNHLY, FYNNEI. The CDR3 covers 13 residues. Trimming stripped 8 bases from V and 5 bases from J, with 15 bases between. The chain's CDR3 is CASLVRGWTEAFF. In nucleotides, the CDR3 is TGTGCCAGCCTAGTCCGGGGATGGACTGAAGCTTTCTTT.

The rearrangement links TRBV5-1 to TRBJ2-7; D is perhaps TRBD1 (6 bases). This CDR3 comprises 14 residues. The V gene lost 0 bases and the J gene lost 7 bases, with 14 bases spanning the gap. Germline CDR1 is SGHRS and CDR2 is YFSETQ. CDR3 coding DNA: TGCGCCAGCAGCTTGGGGACAGTCGGGGAAGAGCAGTACTTC. Translated: CASSLGTVGEEQYF.

This rearrangement joins TRBV12-3 or TRBV12-4 to TRBJ1-2; 10 bases align to TRBD1. Trimming cost V 6 bases and J 7 bases; bases outside gene matches: 5. This CDR3 region has 13 residues. The CDR3 nucleotides are TGTGCCAGCAGACCTGGACAGGGGGGTGGCTACACCTTC. It specifies CASRPGQGGGYTF.

This clone was observed a single time. The gene calls are TRBV5-6 and TRBJ2-3, with 7 bases aligning to TRBD2. The V segment lost 5 bases and the J segment 2 bases; nucleotides outside the gene matches: 5. Germline CDR1 is SGHDT and CDR2 is YYEEEE. This CDR3 is 14 amino acids long. The CDR3 DNA is TGTGCCAGCAGTTTTAGCGGGTACACAGATACGCAGTATTTT. It translates to CASSFSGYTDTQYF. Combining the CDR3 with reference TRBV5-6 and TRBJ2-3 gives the whole variable domain DAGVTQSPTHLIKTRGQQVTLRCSPKSGHDTVSWYQQALGQGPQFIFQYYEEEERQRGNFPDRFSGHQFPNYSSELNVNALLLGDSALYLCASSFSGYTDTQYFGPGTRLTVL.

This clone was detected a few times. The V call is TRBV5-1, the J call TRBJ2-7; tentative D call: TRBD2 (6 bases). This CDR3 region has 15 residues. V gave up 0 bases and J gave up 1 base, with 11 bases separating them. Germline V gene lookup returns CDR1 SGHRS and CDR2 YFSETQ. CDR3 protein: CASSLAASASYEQYF. The CDR3 DNA is TGCGCCAGCAGCTTGGCGGCTAGCGCTTCCTACGAGCAGTACTTC.

DNA for the CDR3: TGTGCCAGCAAAGTTACGTCCGGGACTATCTACGAGCAGTACTTC. Its protein product is CASKVTSGTIYEQYF. The rearrangement joins TRBV6-5 to TRBJ2-7; 7 nucleotides agree with TRBD2. V lost 7 bases to trimming and J lost 3 bases; unmatched junction nucleotides: 12. CDR1 is MNHEY, CDR2 SVGAGI, per germline. This CDR3 spans 15 amino acids.